These 23 T cell receptor beta chains were all obtained from the same sample, sequenced in a study of blood T cell repertoires in COVID-19. Libraries were prepared by immunoSEQ multiplex PCR; TCRdb keeps only in-frame clonotypes and omits some of them. The sample comprises 110,000 or so clones, over 80% of which are singletons, and approximately 4.4% rests with the top ten. The specimen was peripheral blood. These receptors were collected from a woman aged 45-59 years with acute or convalescent COVID-19.

CDR3 nucleotides: TGTGCCTGGAACGGAATCCCGAGGGGCTACACCTTC. It specifies CAWNGIPRGYTF. The chain recombines TRBV30 with TRBJ1-2, with D hard to call. CDR3 size: 12 residues. Trimming left V 4 bases short and J 8 bases short, with 14 bases between. CDR1 is GTSNPN, CDR2 SVGIG, per germline (reference sequence).

The DNA for the CDR3 is TGTGCCAGCAGCCTTCCCGGGACTAGCGCCACCGGGGAGCTGTTTTTT. Its translation: CASSLPGTSATGELFF. The chain couples TRBV9 to TRBJ2-2, with 10 bases that match TRBD2. V was pared by 4 bases and J by 4 bases, with 7 bases of the junction left unmatched. The germline CDR1 and CDR2 sequences are SGDLS and YYNGEE. The CDR3 consists of 16 residues.

This clone was picked up one time. The V gene is TRBV10-3, the J gene TRBJ1-2; TRBD1 matches 9 bases. V dropped 6 bases and J dropped 3; count of bases not matched to a gene: 11. Germline V lookup: CDR1 ENHRY, CDR2 SYGVKD. This CDR3 contains 16 residues. The CDR3 sequence: CAISVNTGQGHYGYTF. CDR3 sequence (DNA): TGTGCCATCAGCGTTAACACTGGACAGGGGCACTATGGCTACACCTTC.

This clone was seen only once. V gene TRBV27 combines with J gene TRBJ2-3; the D gene is possibly TRBD2 (5 bases). V was pared by 3 bases and J by 0 bases, with 19 bases between. CDR1 and CDR2 from the germline V gene are MNHEY and SMNVEV (reference sequence). This CDR3 comprises 18 residues. CDR3 DNA sequence: TGTGCCAGCAGTTTTTTCGTTTCCGGACTTAGGAGCACAGATACGCAGTATTTT. Amino acids: CASSFFVSGLRSTDTQYF.

V usage is TRBV6-5 and J usage is TRBJ1-1; D remains unclear. CDR3 length equals 14 residues. Looked up from germline, CDR1 is MNHEY and CDR2 is SVGAGI. Trimming left V 6 bases short and J 3 bases short, with 14 bases between. The CDR3 coding sequence is TGTGCCAGCAGCCCCCCGGGGAGGGACACTGAAGCTTTCTTT. Translation: CASSPPGRDTEAFF.

V and J are TRBV30 and TRBJ2-2; a possible D gene is TRBD1 (6 bases). The V and J ends lost 2 bases and 5 bases respectively, with 9 bases between them. The CDR3 consists of 13 residues. Germline lookup yields CDR1 GTSNPN and CDR2 SVGIG (reference sequence). The CDR3 reads CAWSQTGTGELFF. CDR3 coding DNA: TGTGCCTGGAGTCAAACAGGGACCGGGGAGCTGTTTTTT.

The chain has TRBV6-1 and TRBJ2-5; D is unresolved. V was pared by 1 base and J by 5 bases, with 11 bases between. This CDR3 spans 14 amino acids. Germline CDR1 reads MNHNS; CDR2 reads SASEGT. The CDR3 sequence is CASSEGNPSETQYF. CDR3 bases: TGTGCCAGCAGTGAAGGGAATCCTAGTGAGACCCAGTACTTC.

The rearrangement uses TRBV27 and TRBJ1-1; TRBD1 is a possible D gene (5 bases). The CDR3 has 13 amino acids. Trimming removed 3 bases from V and 1 base from J, with 6 bases in between. CDR1 MNHEY and CDR2 SMNVEV come from the germline V gene (reference sequence). The CDR3, as DNA: TGTGCCAGCAGTTTCGGACAGAACACTGAAGCTTTCTTT. It specifies CASSFGQNTEAFF.

The chain uses TRBV12-3 or TRBV12-4 and TRBJ2-3; TRBD2 might be the D (5 bases). This CDR3 has 13 amino acids. The V and J ends lost 6 bases and 2 bases respectively, with 9 bases between them. The CDR3 nucleotides read TGTGCCAGCAGGACTACTGACACAGATACGCAGTATTTT. Its translation: CASRTTDTDTQYF.

This rearrangement joins TRBV7-9 to TRBJ1-2, with TRBD1 matching over 7 bases. J gave up 3 bases and V 5 bases, and 12 bases lay outside the gene matches. This CDR3 is 16 amino acids long. CDR1 and CDR2 (germline): SEHNR, FQNEAQ (reference sequence). DNA for the CDR3: TGTGCCAGCAGCCACACGGAAAACAGGGGCGACTATGGCTACACCTTC. Its translation is CASSHTENRGDYGYTF.

As to this clone: This CDR3 is also generated by other DNA sequences in the sample. The chain combines TRBV27 with TRBJ2-3, with 12 bases aligning to TRBD2. CDR3 length: 15 residues. J lost 5 bases, V lost 6 bases, and 6 bases had no gene match. Germline V lookup: CDR1 MNHEY, CDR2 SMNVEV (reference sequence). Here the CDR3 DNA reads TGTGCCAGCAGCCTTCTAGCGGGAGGGGAAGATACGCAGTATTTT. It specifies CASSLLAGGEDTQYF.

This rearrangement joins TRBV2 to TRBJ1-2; possibly TRBD1 for D (5 bases). Germline CDR1 and CDR2: SNHLY and FYNNEI. The CDR3 extends over 9 amino acids. Trimming removed 8 bases at V and 8 bases at J, with 6 bases between. CDR3 sequence reads: CASAGGYTF. DNA for the CDR3: TGTGCCAGCGCAGGGGGCTACACCTTC.

V gene TRBV6-2 or TRBV6-3 combines with J gene TRBJ1-5; D uncertain. This CDR3 spans 12 amino acids. V lost 2 bases and J lost 11, with 10 bases in between. CDR1 is MNHEY, CDR2 SVGEGT, per germline. In DNA form, the CDR3 reads TGTGCCAGCAGTTACGTTCCAGCGGCCCAGCATTTT. It is translated as CASSYVPAAQHF.

The V gene is TRBV13, the J gene TRBJ1-6; a weak D match, TRBD1 (6 bases). V was cut by 5 bases and J by 4 bases, with 18 bases left in between. CDR3 length equals 17 residues. Per germline, CDR1 PRHDT and CDR2 FYEKMQ (reference sequence). CDR3 in amino acids: CASSRILGQGYNSPLHF. CDR3 nucleotides: TGTGCCAGCAGCCGCATCCTAGGTCAGGGGTATAATTCACCCCTCCACTTT.

V usage is TRBV6-5 and J usage is TRBJ1-1; D is uncertain. CDR1 and CDR2 (germline): MNHEY, SVGAGI. V lost 2 bases and J 4 bases, leaving 17 bases between the germline ends. This CDR3 is 16 amino acids long. CDR3 loop: CASSYPPGSLGTEAFF. Here the CDR3 DNA reads TGTGCCAGCAGTTACCCGCCGGGTTCCTTGGGCACTGAAGCTTTCTTT.

V is TRBV5-6 and J is TRBJ2-7, with a weak D call TRBD2 (5 bases). There are 12 residues in the CDR3. Per germline, CDR1 SGHDT and CDR2 YYEEEE. V lost 4 bases and J lost 3, with 8 bases in between. CDR3 in amino acids: CASSNGVYEQYF. The CDR3 DNA is TGTGCCAGCAGCAACGGGGTCTACGAGCAGTACTTC.

The V gene is TRBV2, the J gene TRBJ1-5; D not resolved. CDR1 and CDR2 (germline): SNHLY, FYNNEI. This CDR3 is 14 amino acids long. Trimming removed 3 bases at V and 3 bases at J, with 9 bases between. DNA for the CDR3: TGTGCCAGCAGTGATACGGGTTCCAATCAGCCCCAGCATTTT. It translates to CASSDTGSNQPQHF. The whole variable domain, filled in from reference TRBV2 and TRBJ1-5, reads EPEVTQTPSHQVTQMGQEVILRCVPISNHLYFYWYRQILGQKVEFLVSFYNNEISEKSEIFDDQFSVERPDGSNFTLKIRSTKLEDSAMYFCASSDTGSNQPQHFGDGTRLSIL.

The chain recombines TRBV7-2 with TRBJ2-1; 7 nucleotides line up with TRBD2. V gave up 5 bases and J gave up 6 bases; unmatched junction bases: 10. This CDR3 spans 15 amino acids. Germline-derived CDR1 and CDR2 are SGHTA and FQGNSA. CDR3 amino acids: CASSPRTSGGNEQFF. CDR3 sequence (DNA): TGTGCCAGCAGCCCTAGAACATCGGGAGGCAATGAGCAGTTCTTC.

CDR3 nucleotides: TGCAGCGTAGGACAGCCGAACACTGAAGCTTTCTTT. Translating gives CSVGQPNTEAFF. The chain employs TRBV29-1 and TRBJ1-1; perhaps TRBD1 as D (6 bases). V gave up 6 bases and J gave up 1 base, with 9 bases separating them. Germline V gene sequence: CDR1 SQVTM, CDR2 ANQGSEA. CDR3 length equals 12 residues.

The chain has TRBV19 and TRBJ1-2; no clear D. CDR1 and CDR2 (germline): LNHDA, SQIVND (reference sequence). This CDR3 contains 14 residues. V lost 3 bases and J lost 4, with 12 bases in between. CDR3 DNA: TGTGCCAGTAGTATTGGCCCTGATTCCTATGGCTACACCTTC. It translates to CASSIGPDSYGYTF.

The CDR3 DNA is TGTGCCAGCAGCGTAGACGAGGGAGAGACCCAGTACTTC. Its translation: CASSVDEGETQYF. The J gene is TRBJ2-5, the V gene TRBV9; possible D gene TRBD2, 5 bases. The CDR3 contains 13 residues. From germline, CDR1 is SGDLS and CDR2 YYNGEE. The V gene lost 0 bases and the J gene lost 4 bases, with 7 bases spanning the gap.

The V and J genes are TRBV2 and TRBJ2-7, with TRBD1 identical over 11 bases. CDR1 SNHLY and CDR2 FYNNEI come from the germline V gene. CDR3 size: 14 residues. The ends lost 6 bases at V and 2 bases at J; junction bases unmatched: 3. As DNA, the CDR3 is TGTGCCAGCAGGAAGGACAGGGGGCCCTACGAGCAGTACTTC. Translating it yields CASRKDRGPYEQYF. The full variable domain, completed using reference TRBV2 and TRBJ2-7, is EPEVTQTPSHQVTQMGQEVILRCVPISNHLYFYWYRQILGQKVEFLVSFYNNEISEKSEIFDDQFSVERPDGSNFTLKIRSTKLEDSAMYFCASRKDRGPYEQYFGPGTRLTVT.

J is TRBJ2-3 and V is TRBV28; TRBD1 aligns across 7 bases. This CDR3 spans 14 amino acids. The germline V gene has CDR1 MDHEN and CDR2 SYDVKM. The ends lost 4 bases at V and 3 bases at J; junction bases unmatched: 4. The CDR3 region is CASSSRGSTDTQYF. CDR3 coding DNA: TGTGCCAGCAGTTCCAGGGGGTCGACAGATACGCAGTATTTT.